The clone carrying this T cell receptor beta chain was seen only a few times. Its antigen is undetermined. Germline CDR1 and CDR2: SNHLY and FYNNEI. V gave up 7 bases and J gave up 0 bases; unmatched junction bases: 0. The CDR3 is 14 amino acids. TCRdb used MiXCR to reprocess the 5' RACE reads, holding one entry per CDR3 protein. The sample includes around 57,000 distinct CDR3 sequences, about 9.9% of them seen just once. The source of the sample is a study of early T cells in non-severe SARS-CoV-2 infection. Looking at the study overall: Sequencing of bulk RNA from unsorted whole blood was done, without chain pairing.

Regarding the study as a whole: Matching results from VDJdb favored anti-spike CD8 responses, leaving private and CD4 specificities undetected.

The chain joins TRBV2 to TRBJ2-1, with 10 bases lining up with TRBD2. This receptor was obtained from an adult who was a healthcare worker with PCR-confirmed SARS-CoV-2 infection or an uninfected control (not recorded which). Sequences were obtained from whole blood. The chain's CDR3 is CASTSGSSYNEQFF. In DNA, the CDR3 is TGTGCCAGCACTAGCGGGAGCTCCTACAATGAGCAGTTCTTC.